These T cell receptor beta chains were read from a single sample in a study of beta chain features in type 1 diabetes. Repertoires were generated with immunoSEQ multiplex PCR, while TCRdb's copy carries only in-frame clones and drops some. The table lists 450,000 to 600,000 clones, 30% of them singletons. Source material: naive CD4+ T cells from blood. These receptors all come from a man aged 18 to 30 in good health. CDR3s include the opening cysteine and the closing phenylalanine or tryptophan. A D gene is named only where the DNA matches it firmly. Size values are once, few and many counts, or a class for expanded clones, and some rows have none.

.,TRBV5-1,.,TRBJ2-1,CASSLAVGGSSYNEQFF,TGCGCCAGCAGCTTGGCTGTTGGCGGTAGCTCCTACAATGAGCAGTTCTTC
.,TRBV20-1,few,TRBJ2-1,CSARKVNEQFF,TGCAGTGCTAGAAAAGTAAATGAGCAGTTCTTC
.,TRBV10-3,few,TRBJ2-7,CAASGFNEQYF,TGTGCCGCGTCAGGGTTCAACGAGCAGTACTTC
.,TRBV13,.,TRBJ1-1,CASSSLTDTEAFF,TGTGCCAGCAGCTCTTTAACAGACACTGAAGCTTTCTTT
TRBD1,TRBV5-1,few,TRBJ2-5,CASSATGDQETQYF,TGCGCCAGCAGCGCGACAGGGGACCAAGAGACCCAGTACTTC
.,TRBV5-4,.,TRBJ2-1,CASSLAPVGSSHEQFF,TGTGCCAGCAGCTTGGCCCCTGTCGGGAGTTCCCATGAGCAGTTCTTC
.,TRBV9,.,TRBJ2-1,CASSEILATHEQFF,TGTGCCAGCAGCGAAATTCTAGCTACCCATGAGCAGTTCTTC
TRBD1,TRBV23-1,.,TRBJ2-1,CASSQPGQGALNHNEQFF,TGCGCCAGCAGTCAACCGGGACAGGGGGCTCTGAACCACAATGAGCAGTTCTTC
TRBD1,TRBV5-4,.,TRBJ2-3,CASSLATGSDTQYF,TGTGCCAGCAGCTTGGCGACAGGGTCAGATACGCAGTATTTT
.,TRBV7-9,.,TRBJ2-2,CASSLFPPSNTGELFF,TGTGCCAGCAGCTTATTTCCCCCTTCGAACACCGGGGAGCTGTTTTTT
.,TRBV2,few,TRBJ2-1,CASKGTVLGNEQFF,TGTGCCAGCAAAGGTACAGTCTTAGGAAATGAGCAGTTCTTC
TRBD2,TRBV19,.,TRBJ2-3,CATAWTSGFTDTQYF,TGTGCCACCGCTTGGACTAGCGGCTTCACAGATACGCAGTATTTT
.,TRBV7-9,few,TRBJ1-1,CASTTQGFTEAFF,TGTGCCAGCACCACCCAGGGATTCACTGAAGCTTTCTTT
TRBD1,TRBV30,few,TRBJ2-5,CAWKKGQPRVQETQYF,TGTGCCTGGAAAAAGGGACAGCCAAGGGTACAAGAGACCCAGTACTTC
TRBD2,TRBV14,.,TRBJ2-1,CASSHRIAGGIDEQFF,TGTGCCAGCAGCCATCGAATAGCGGGAGGTATAGATGAGCAGTTCTTC
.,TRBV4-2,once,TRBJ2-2,CASSLEGADGELFF,TGTGCCAGCAGCCTAGAGGGAGCTGACGGGGAGCTGTTTTTT
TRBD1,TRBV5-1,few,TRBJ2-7,CASSLGTGGPYEQYF,TGCGCCAGCAGCTTGGGGACAGGGGGTCCCTACGAGCAGTACTTC
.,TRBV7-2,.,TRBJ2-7,CASSLAGLDAEQYF,TGTGCCAGCAGCTTAGCGGGACTGGATGCCGAGCAGTACTTC
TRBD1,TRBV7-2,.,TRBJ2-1,CASSLEGTAYNEQFF,TGTGCCAGCAGCTTAGAAGGGACAGCCTACAATGAGCAGTTCTTC
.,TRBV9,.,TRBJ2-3,CASSVVGAGDTQYF,TGTGCCAGCAGCGTAGTGGGGGCTGGAGATACGCAGTATTTT
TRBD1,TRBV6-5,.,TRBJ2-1,CASSPGQGPSNEQFF,TGTGCCAGCAGTCCGGGACAGGGTCCTTCAAATGAGCAGTTCTTC
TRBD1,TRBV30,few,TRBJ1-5,CAWAGQDNQPQHF,TGTGCCTGGGCCGGACAGGATAATCAGCCCCAGCATTTT
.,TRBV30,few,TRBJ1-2,CAWSVAGAWGYTF,TGTGCCTGGAGTGTAGCAGGAGCCTGGGGCTACACCTTC
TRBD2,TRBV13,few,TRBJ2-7,CASSLESSGMYEQYF,TGTGCCAGCAGCCTGGAGTCTAGCGGGATGTACGAGCAGTACTTC
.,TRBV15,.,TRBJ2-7,CATSRDSGYEQYF,TGTGCCACCAGCAGAGATAGCGGTTACGAGCAGTACTTC
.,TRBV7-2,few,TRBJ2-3,CASSPFTGEGTDTQYF,TGTGCCAGCAGCCCATTCACAGGGGAGGGCACAGATACGCAGTATTTT
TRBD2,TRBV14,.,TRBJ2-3,CASSYLAGGPTDTQYF,TGTGCCAGCAGCTATTTAGCGGGAGGGCCAACAGATACGCAGTATTTT
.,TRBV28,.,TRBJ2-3,CASSPFGEDTQYF,TGTGCCAGCAGCCCTTTCGGGGAAGATACGCAGTATTTT
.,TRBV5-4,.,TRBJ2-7,CASSLGGESGEQYF,TGTGCCAGCAGCTTGGGGGGCGAGTCGGGCGAGCAGTACTTC
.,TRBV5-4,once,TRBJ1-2,CASSLVTGGYTF,TGTGCCAGCAGCTTGGTTACGGGTGGCTACACCTTC
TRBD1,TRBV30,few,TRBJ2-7,CAWSSNRDRFYEQYF,TGTGCCTGGAGCTCAAACCGGGACAGATTCTACGAGCAGTACTTC
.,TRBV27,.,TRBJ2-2,CASSLVGSNTGELFF,TGTGCCAGCAGTTTAGTTGGGTCGAACACCGGGGAGCTGTTTTTT
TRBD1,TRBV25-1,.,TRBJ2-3,CASRPDRASTDTQYF,TGTGCCAGCAGACCGGACAGGGCTAGCACAGATACGCAGTATTTT
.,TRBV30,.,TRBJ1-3,CAWSGRAGNTIYF,TGTGCCTGGAGCGGCAGGGCCGGAAACACCATATATTTT
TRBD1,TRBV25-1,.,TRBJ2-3,CASSEWDRVGTDTQYF,TGTGCCAGCAGTGAATGGGACAGGGTGGGTACAGATACGCAGTATTTT
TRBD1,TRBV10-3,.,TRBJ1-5,CAISTGQGDQPQHF,TGTGCCATCAGCACCGGACAGGGCGATCAGCCCCAGCATTTT
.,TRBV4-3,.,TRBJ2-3,CASSHYGGDTQYF,TGCGCCAGCAGCCATTATGGGGGAGATACGCAGTATTTT
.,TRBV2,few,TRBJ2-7,CASSRKPYEQYF,TGTGCCAGCAGCAGGAAACCATACGAGCAGTACTTC
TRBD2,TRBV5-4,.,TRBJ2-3,CASGVAGVTDTQYF,TGTGCCAGCGGGGTAGCGGGAGTTACAGATACGCAGTATTTT
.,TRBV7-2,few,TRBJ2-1,CASSLWRYNEQFF,TGTGCCAGCAGCTTATGGCGGTACAATGAGCAGTTCTTC
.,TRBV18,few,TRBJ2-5,CASSPQRDQETQYF,TGTGCCAGCTCACCACAGAGGGATCAAGAGACCCAGTACTTC
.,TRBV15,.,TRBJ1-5,CATSRDTGASNQPQHF,TGTGCCACCAGCAGAGATACGGGGGCGAGCAATCAGCCCCAGCATTTT
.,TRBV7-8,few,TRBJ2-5,CASSYRQDQETQYF,TGTGCCAGCAGCTACCGACAGGACCAAGAGACCCAGTACTTC